These 25 T cell receptor beta chains came from one sample sequenced in a study of cytomegalovirus exposure and HLA in healthy donors. Primers for the PCR totalled 60 Vbeta and 13 Jbeta. TCRdb's table, derived via immunoSEQ multiplex PCR, lists solely in-frame clones and lacks some. This table holds approximately 190,000 clones, about 87% found once. Sequencing input: PBMCs. Source of these receptors: a man under 40 in good health and CMV-seronegative.

This chain links TRBV19 with TRBJ1-1; 7 bases map to TRBD1. The CDR3 length is 14 residues. Unmatched junction bases numbered 5, after V lost 2 bases and J lost 5 bases. Looked up from germline, CDR1 is LNHDA and CDR2 is SQIVND (reference sequence). The DNA of the CDR3 is TGTGCCAGTAGTATAAGACAGGGCACGACTGAAGCTTTCTTT. Its protein is CASSIRQGTTEAFF.

The chain has TRBV19 and TRBJ1-2; D is undetermined. Trimming shortened V by 2 bases and J by 2 bases, and 15 bases separated the two germline ends. This CDR3 contains 16 residues. Germline V gene data show CDR1 as LNHDA and CDR2 as SQIVND (reference sequence). CDR3 loop: CASSILSDPKNYGYTF. The CDR3 DNA follows: TGTGCCAGTAGTATACTCAGCGACCCAAAGAACTATGGCTACACCTTC. Looking up the rest from reference TRBV19 and TRBJ1-2 gives the full variable domain: DGGITQSPKYLFRKEGQNVTLSCEQNLNHDAMYWYRQDPGQGLRLIYYSQIVNDFQKGDIAEGYSVSREKKESFPLTVTSAQKNPTAFYLCASSILSDPKNYGYTFGSGTRLTVV.

The rearrangement uses TRBV6-6 and TRBJ1-2; D remains ambiguous. Germline CDR1 and CDR2: MNHNY and SVGAGI (reference sequence). The V and J ends lost 6 bases and 5 bases respectively, with 19 bases between them. This CDR3 spans 15 amino acids. CDR3 DNA: TGTGCCAGCAGCCCGACACTATCGGGGAGGTATGGCTACACCTTC. Its protein product is CASSPTLSGRYGYTF.

The CDR3 region has the DNA TGCGCCAGCAGTAGTGCAGGGGCAAGCACAGATACGCAGTATTTT. Encoded protein: CASSSAGASTDTQYF. The V gene is TRBV4-1, the J gene TRBJ2-3; D is possibly TRBD1 (6 bases). Per the germline V gene, CDR1 is MGHRA and CDR2 is YSYEKL. The V gene lost 6 bases and the J gene lost 0 bases, with 13 bases spanning the gap. This CDR3 is 15 amino acids long.

For this clone: This sample includes further DNA sequences coding for the same CDR3. The chain uses TRBV15 and TRBJ1-2; 10 bases match TRBD1. Per the germline V gene, CDR1 is LNHNV and CDR2 is YYDKDF (reference sequence). Unmatched junction bases numbered 0, after V lost 3 bases and J lost 2 bases. This CDR3 is 14 amino acids long. The CDR3 DNA is TGTGCCACCAGCAGGGACAGGGGGAACTATGGCTACACCTTC. Translation gives CATSRDRGNYGYTF.

V and J are TRBV11-2 and TRBJ2-7; TRBD1 matches 9 bases. This CDR3 region has 17 residues. Germline CDR1 reads SGHAT; CDR2 reads FQNNGV. V shed 2 bases, J shed 2 bases, and the junction held 10 bases outside the gene matches. The DNA for the CDR3 is TGTGCCAGCAGCTTAAGACAAAGACAGGGGGAACCCTACGAGCAGTACTTC. This sequence encodes CASSLRQRQGEPYEQYF.

The chain links TRBV4-1 to TRBJ2-1; 7 bases line up with TRBD2. Germline trimming cut 2 bases from V and 5 bases from J; bases unmatched to any gene: 9. From germline, CDR1 is MGHRA and CDR2 YSYEKL. CDR3 length: 16 residues. CDR3: CASSQNRLADNNEQFF. CDR3 in DNA: TGCGCCAGCAGCCAAAATCGCCTAGCGGATAACAATGAGCAGTTCTTC.

The V call is TRBV23-1, the J call TRBJ1-1; weak D call: TRBD1 (5 bases). TRBV23-1 is sorted into the ORF group, with uncertain function. The CDR3 loop spans 17 amino acids. Trimming removed 2 bases at V and 8 bases at J, with 24 bases between. CDR3 DNA sequence: TGCGCCAGCAGTCAACCGAATGGGTTTTGTCAGGGAATGGAAGCTTTCTTT. Its translation is CASSQPNGFCQGMEAFF.

Here the CDR3 reads CSASYETQYF. The CDR3 DNA reads as TGCAGTGCTAGCTACGAGACCCAGTACTTC. The chain couples TRBV20-1 to TRBJ2-5; D not certain. Germline V lookup: CDR1 DFQATT, CDR2 SNEGSKA (reference sequence). The V end was cut by 3 bases, the J end by 5 bases, with 4 bases between. This CDR3 is built from 10 residues.

The V and J genes are TRBV19 and TRBJ2-1, with a tentative D call TRBD2 (6 bases). The CDR3 has 15 amino acids. Germline loops: CDR1 LNHDA, CDR2 SQIVND (reference sequence). Trimming took off 1 base at V and 7 bases at J, with 14 bases between the two ends. This CDR3 reads CASSIVEGLVNEQFF. The CDR3 DNA reads as TGTGCCAGTAGTATAGTGGAGGGGCTGGTGAATGAGCAGTTCTTC.

V usage is TRBV27 and J usage is TRBJ2-7, with D tentatively TRBD1 (6 bases). The CDR3 is 13 residues long. Germline V lookup: CDR1 MNHEY, CDR2 SMNVEV (reference sequence). Trimming left V 4 bases short and J 7 bases short, with 14 bases between. CDR3 DNA sequence: TGTGCCAGCAGTTCAACAGGGCCGGGGGAGCAGTACTTC. It yields the protein CASSSTGPGEQYF.

This clone was seen a single time. This chain links TRBV30 with TRBJ2-1; TRBD1 matches at 7 bases. This CDR3 has 13 amino acids. J lost 9 bases, V lost 0 bases, and 5 bases had no gene match. Germline loops: CDR1 GTSNPN, CDR2 SVGIG (reference sequence). The CDR3 coding sequence is TGTGCCTGGAGTGTCGACAGGGTCGGTGAGCAGTTCTTC. It yields the protein CAWSVDRVGEQFF.

V gene TRBV29-1 combines with J gene TRBJ1-2, with D perhaps TRBD1 (6 bases). Germline values: CDR1 SQVTM, CDR2 ANQGSEA. The length of the CDR3 is 13 residues. V was pared by 6 bases and J by 4 bases, with 15 bases between. The CDR3 nucleotides are TGCAGCGTAGCCGACAGGACGCCCTATGGCTACACCTTC. This codes for CSVADRTPYGYTF.

The gene calls are TRBV28 and TRBJ2-2, with 7 bases fitting TRBD1. The V and J ends lost 6 bases and 5 bases, in that order; junction bases with no gene match: 9. From germline, CDR1 is MDHEN and CDR2 SYDVKM. This CDR3 spans 15 amino acids. CDR3 protein: CASRVTGQGTGELFF. The CDR3 bases are TGTGCCAGCAGGGTGACAGGGCAGGGAACCGGGGAGCTGTTTTTT.

V is TRBV28 and J is TRBJ1-5; no reliable D call. The germline V gene encodes CDR1 MDHEN and CDR2 SYDVKM. The CDR3 length is 12 residues. Trimming took off 2 bases at V and 11 bases at J, with 10 bases between the two ends. In DNA, the CDR3 is TGTGCCAGCAGTTTAAACCCCGCTACCCAGCATTTT. Residues: CASSLNPATQHF.

This rearrangement joins TRBV29-1 to TRBJ1-3; TRBD1 might be the D (5 bases). V lost 7 bases, J lost 0 bases, and 13 bases lay in between. This CDR3 contains 14 residues. In germline, CDR1 is SQVTM, CDR2 ANQGSEA. CDR3 nucleotides: TGCAGCGCAACACAGGATACCTCTGGAAACACCATATATTTT. It translates to CSATQDTSGNTIYF.

The chain joins TRBV27 to TRBJ2-1, with D perhaps matching TRBD2 (5 bases). This CDR3 has 16 amino acids. V lost 6 bases and J 4 bases, leaving 19 bases between the germline ends. The germline V gene encodes CDR1 MNHEY and CDR2 SMNVEV (reference sequence). CDR3 loop: CASSRRGSQFYNEQFF. The CDR3 DNA follows: TGTGCCAGCAGCCGAAGAGGGTCACAATTTTACAATGAGCAGTTCTTC.

The chain couples TRBV10-3 to TRBJ2-3; 9 bases match TRBD1. Germline-derived CDR1 and CDR2 are ENHRY and SYGVKD. The CDR3 contains 17 residues. V lost 8 bases and J lost 0; bases outside the gene matches: 12. Here the CDR3 DNA reads TGTGCCATCGCAAAAGGTCGGGACAGGGACAGCACAGATACGCAGTATTTT. This encodes CAIAKGRDRDSTDTQYF.

The rearrangement uses TRBV18 and TRBJ1-1; 8 nucleotides align to TRBD1. V dropped 3 bases and J dropped 3; count of bases not matched to a gene: 6. CDR3 length: 15 amino acids. Germline V gives CDR1 KGHSH, CDR2 LQKENI. The CDR3 bases are TGTGCCAGCTCACCCCCCAGGACAGGGCACACTGAAGCTTTCTTT. Translating it yields CASSPPRTGHTEAFF.

The chain is built from TRBV6-5 and TRBJ2-2, with D tentatively TRBD2 (6 bases). CDR1 and CDR2 (germline): MNHEY, SVGAGI. Trimming pared 6 bases from V and 4 bases from J, leaving 12 bases between. The CDR3 extends over 14 amino acids. As DNA, the CDR3 is TGTGCCAGCAGGGGACTTATTTCCACCGGGGAGCTGTTTTTT. Protein: CASRGLISTGELFF.

This sequence joins TRBV29-1 and TRBJ1-2, with D unresolved. The V and J ends lost 5 bases and 4 bases respectively, with 14 bases between them. From germline, CDR1 is SQVTM and CDR2 ANQGSEA. The CDR3 totals 13 residues. The CDR3 DNA follows: TGCAGCGTTTCTGTCCGGGGTAGCTATGGCTACACCTTC. This codes for CSVSVRGSYGYTF.

The chain links TRBV6-5 to TRBJ2-7; a possible D gene is TRBD2 (5 bases). Germline V gene sequence: CDR1 MNHEY, CDR2 SVGAGI. This CDR3 region has 12 residues. Trimming pared 6 bases from V and 5 bases from J, leaving 11 bases between. Here the CDR3 reads CASSRTGDEQYF. CDR3 bases: TGTGCCAGCAGCCGGACCGGGGACGAGCAGTACTTC.

The chain is built from TRBV6-1 and TRBJ1-1; D not certain. Germline CDR1 reads MNHNS; CDR2 reads SASEGT. Trimming took 4 bases from V and 0 from J, leaving 6 bases between them. The CDR3 covers 13 residues. This CDR3 is CASSGRVNTEAFF. CDR3 bases: TGTGCCAGCAGTGGCCGGGTGAACACTGAAGCTTTCTTT.

As concerns this clone: Its ends do not fully match the called genes, so a read error is possible. The rearrangement links TRBV2 to TRBJ2-6, with D possibly TRBD1 on 5 matching bases. The CDR3 is made up of 14 amino acids. Germline values: CDR1 SNHLY, CDR2 FYNNEI. CDR3 residues: CASISGAGANGLTF. The CDR3, as DNA: TGTGCCAGCATATCGGGTGCTGGGGCCAACGGCCTGACTTTC.

The chain employs TRBV25-1 and TRBJ2-7; 7 bases map to TRBD1. V shed 2 bases and J 1 base; nucleotides not matched to a gene: 5. Germline V gives CDR1 MGHDK, CDR2 SYGVNS. This CDR3 comprises 15 residues. CDR3: CASSEPGTDSYEQYF. The CDR3 DNA reads TGTGCCAGCAGTGAACCCGGGACAGATTCCTACGAGCAGTACTTC.